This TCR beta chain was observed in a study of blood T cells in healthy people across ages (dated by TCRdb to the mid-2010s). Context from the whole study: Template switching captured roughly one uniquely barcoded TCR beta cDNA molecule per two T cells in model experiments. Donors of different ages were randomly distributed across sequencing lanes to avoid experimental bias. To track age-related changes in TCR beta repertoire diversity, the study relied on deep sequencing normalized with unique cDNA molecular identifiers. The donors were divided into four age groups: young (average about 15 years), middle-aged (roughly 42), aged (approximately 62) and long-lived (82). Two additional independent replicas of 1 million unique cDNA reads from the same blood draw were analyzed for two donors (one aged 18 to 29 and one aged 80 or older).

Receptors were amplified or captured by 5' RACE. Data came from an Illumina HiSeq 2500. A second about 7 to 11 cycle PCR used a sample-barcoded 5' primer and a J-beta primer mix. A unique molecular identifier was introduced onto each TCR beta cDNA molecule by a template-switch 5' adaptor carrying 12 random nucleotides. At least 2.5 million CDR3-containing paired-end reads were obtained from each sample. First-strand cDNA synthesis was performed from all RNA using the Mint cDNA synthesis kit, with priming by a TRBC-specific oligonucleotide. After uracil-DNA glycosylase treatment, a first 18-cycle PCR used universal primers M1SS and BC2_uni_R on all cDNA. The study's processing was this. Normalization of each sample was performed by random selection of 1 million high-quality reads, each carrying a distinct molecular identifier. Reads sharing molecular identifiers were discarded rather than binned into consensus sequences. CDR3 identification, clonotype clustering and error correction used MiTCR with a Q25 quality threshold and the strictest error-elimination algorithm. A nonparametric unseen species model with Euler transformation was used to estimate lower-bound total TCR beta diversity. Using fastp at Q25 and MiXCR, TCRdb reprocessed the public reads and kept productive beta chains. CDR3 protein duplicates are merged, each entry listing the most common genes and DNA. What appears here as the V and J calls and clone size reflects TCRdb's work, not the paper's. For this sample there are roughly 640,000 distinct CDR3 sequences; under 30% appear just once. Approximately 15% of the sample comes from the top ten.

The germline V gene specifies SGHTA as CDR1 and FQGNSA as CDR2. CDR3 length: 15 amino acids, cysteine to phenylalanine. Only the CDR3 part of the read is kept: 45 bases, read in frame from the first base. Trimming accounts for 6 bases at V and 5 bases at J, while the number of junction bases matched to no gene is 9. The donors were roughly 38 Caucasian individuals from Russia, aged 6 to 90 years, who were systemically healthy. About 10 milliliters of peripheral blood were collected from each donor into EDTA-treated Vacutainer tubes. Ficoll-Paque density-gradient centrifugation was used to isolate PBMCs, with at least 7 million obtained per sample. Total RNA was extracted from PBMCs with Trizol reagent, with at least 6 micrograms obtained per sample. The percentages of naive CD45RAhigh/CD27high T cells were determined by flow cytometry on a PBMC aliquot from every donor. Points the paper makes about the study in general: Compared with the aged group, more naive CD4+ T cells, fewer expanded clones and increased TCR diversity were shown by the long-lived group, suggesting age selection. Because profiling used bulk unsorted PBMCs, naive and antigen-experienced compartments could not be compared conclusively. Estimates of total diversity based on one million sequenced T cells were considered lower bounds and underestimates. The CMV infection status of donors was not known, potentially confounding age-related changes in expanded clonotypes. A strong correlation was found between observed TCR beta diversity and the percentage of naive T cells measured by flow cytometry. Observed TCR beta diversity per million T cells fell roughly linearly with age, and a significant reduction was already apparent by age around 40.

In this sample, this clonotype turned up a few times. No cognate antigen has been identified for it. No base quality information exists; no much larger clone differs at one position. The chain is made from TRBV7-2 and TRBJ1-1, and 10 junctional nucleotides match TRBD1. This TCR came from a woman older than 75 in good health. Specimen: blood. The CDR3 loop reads CASRPDRGLRTEAFF. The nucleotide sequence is TGTGCCAGCAGACCAGACAGGGGGCTTCGTACTGAAGCTTTCTTT. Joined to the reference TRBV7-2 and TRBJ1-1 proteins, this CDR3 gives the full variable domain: GAGVSQSPSNKVTEKGKDVELRCDPISGHTALYWYRQSLGQGLEFLIYFQGNSAPDKSGLPSDRFSAERTGGSVSTLTIQRTQQEDSAVYLCASRPDRGLRTEAFFGQGTRLTVV.